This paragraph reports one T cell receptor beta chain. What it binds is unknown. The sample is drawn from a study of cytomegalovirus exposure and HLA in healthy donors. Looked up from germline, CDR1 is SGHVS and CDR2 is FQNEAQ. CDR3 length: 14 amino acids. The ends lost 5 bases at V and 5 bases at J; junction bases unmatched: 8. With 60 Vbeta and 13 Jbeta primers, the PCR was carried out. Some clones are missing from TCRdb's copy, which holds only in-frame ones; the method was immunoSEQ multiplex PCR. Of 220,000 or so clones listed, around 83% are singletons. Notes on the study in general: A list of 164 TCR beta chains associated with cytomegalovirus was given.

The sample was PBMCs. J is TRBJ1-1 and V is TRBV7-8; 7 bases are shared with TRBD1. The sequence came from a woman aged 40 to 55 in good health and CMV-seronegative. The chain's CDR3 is CASSVGGGGTEAFF. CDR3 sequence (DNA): TGTGCCAGCAGCGTAGGGGGCGGGGGGACTGAAGCTTTCTTT.